Below are 16 T cell receptor beta chains sequenced from a single sample in a study of technical replicates of blood from a few donors. This table comes from immunoSEQ multiplex PCR, and its TCRdb copy is limited to in-frame clones, with some not included. In the table there are around 72,000 clones, approximately 91% of which are singletons. The sequenced material came from PBMCs. The receptors derive from a human donor in good health. Some clones in this sample may be carry-over from other donors' samples.

This chain uses TRBV7-6 with TRBJ2-3; possible D gene TRBD1, 6 bases. Germline CDR1 and CDR2: SGHVS and FNYEAQ. The CDR3 spans 15 residues. V was clipped by 5 bases and J by 2 bases, with 14 bases between them. CDR3 in amino acids: CASSLTGLLTDTQYF. The DNA of the CDR3 is TGTGCCAGCAGCCTTACAGGGCTCCTCACAGATACGCAGTATTTT.

This chain links TRBV7-9 with TRBJ1-1; D remains ambiguous. V was trimmed by 1 base and J by 5 bases, leaving 11 bases between them. CDR3 length equals 14 residues. CDR1 and CDR2 (germline): SEHNR, FQNEAQ (reference sequence). The CDR3 reads CASSLVARVTEAFF. The CDR3 nucleotides are TGTGCCAGCAGCTTAGTAGCTCGGGTGACTGAAGCTTTCTTT.

V is TRBV28 and J is TRBJ1-1; 9 positions match TRBD1. Germline CDR1 MDHEN, CDR2 SYDVKM. The ends lost 4 bases at V and 2 bases at J; junction bases unmatched: 8. The CDR3 runs 16 residues. The chain's CDR3 is CASSSFSTGGNTEAFF. CDR3 nucleotide sequence: TGTGCCAGCAGTTCCTTTTCGACAGGGGGTAACACTGAAGCTTTCTTT.

This chain joins TRBV29-1 and TRBJ2-3, with a weak D call TRBD2 (6 bases). V was clipped by 8 bases and J by 3 bases, with 15 bases between them. The CDR3 length is 13 residues. Germline assignment: CDR1 SQVTM and CDR2 ANQGSEA. The CDR3 sequence: CSSSSGTTDTQYF. In DNA, the CDR3 is TGCAGCTCATCCTCGGGGACTACAGATACGCAGTATTTT.

V is TRBV2 and J is TRBJ2-3, with D tentatively TRBD1 (5 bases). Germline V gene sequence: CDR1 SNHLY, CDR2 FYNNEI. The CDR3 loop spans 13 amino acids. Deletions cut 4 bases from V and 1 base from J, with 6 bases between. In nucleotides, the CDR3 is TGTGCCAGCAGTGTGGGGCGCACAGATACGCAGTATTTT. Translated, it gives CASSVGRTDTQYF.

The rearrangement joins TRBV5-6 to TRBJ2-7, with 8 bases fitting TRBD2. V trimming: 0 bases; J trimming: 0 bases; junction bases outside the gene matches: 5. The CDR3 extends over 16 amino acids. Germline CDR1 is SGHDT and CDR2 is YYEEEE. The CDR3 DNA reads as TGTGCCAGCAGCTTGGCCATAGCGGGAAGCTCCTACGAGCAGTACTTC. Its protein is CASSLAIAGSSYEQYF.

The table lists this clone with a few counts. The CDR3 region has the DNA TGTGCCAGCAGCCCTCGGGTAGGCTCTGAAGCTTTCTTT. Its protein is CASSPRVGSEAFF. The chain employs TRBV7-3 and TRBJ1-1; D remains ambiguous. Per germline, CDR1 SGHTA and CDR2 FQGTGA. With 5 bases removed from V and 6 bases from J, the gap between germline ends came to 13 bases. The CDR3 is made up of 13 amino acids.

The chain links TRBV7-9 to TRBJ2-6, with D perhaps matching TRBD1 (6 bases). CDR3 length: 16 amino acids. With 0 bases removed from V and 1 base from J, the gap between germline ends came to 7 bases. Looked up from germline, CDR1 is SEHNR and CDR2 is FQNEAQ (reference sequence). The CDR3 DNA sequence: TGTGCCAGCAGCTTAGCTACAGGGTCTGGGGCCAACGTCCTGACTTTC. Its protein is CASSLATGSGANVLTF.

In its sample, this clone was seen once. V gene TRBV10-3 combines with J gene TRBJ2-5, with 10 nucleotides matching TRBD2. V trimming: 8 bases; J trimming: 3 bases; junction bases outside the gene matches: 3. The CDR3 sequence is 13 residues long. CDR1 and CDR2 from the germline V gene are ENHRY and SYGVKD. The CDR3 loop reads CAIQSGGEETQYF. The CDR3 coding sequence is TGTGCCATCCAGAGCGGGGGGGAAGAGACCCAGTACTTC.

The chain combines TRBV6-6 with TRBJ1-4; possible D gene TRBD1, 6 bases. V dropped 6 bases and J dropped 8 bases, with 16 bases sitting between them. This CDR3 is built from 14 residues. Germline V lookup: CDR1 MNHNY, CDR2 SVGAGI (reference sequence). The CDR3 nucleotides read TGTGCCAGCAGAAACAGGGTTGGTAGAGAAAAACTGTTTTTT. Its translation: CASRNRVGREKLFF.

The V and J genes are TRBV18 and TRBJ1-1, with 8 bases identical to TRBD1. CDR3 length: 15 amino acids. Trimming removed 2 bases from V and 4 bases from J; junction bases left unmatched: 6. The germline V gene has CDR1 KGHSH and CDR2 LQKENI. This CDR3 is CASSPIRGQGTEAFF. The CDR3 DNA is TGTGCCAGCTCACCAATCAGGGGGCAGGGCACTGAAGCTTTCTTT.

The chain couples TRBV7-2 to TRBJ1-3, with D perhaps TRBD1 (6 bases). CDR3 length equals 14 residues. Deletions cut 5 bases from V and 4 bases from J, with 12 bases between. The germline V gene encodes CDR1 SGHTA and CDR2 FQGNSA. The CDR3 reads CASSTTGLGNTIYF. CDR3 DNA sequence: TGTGCCAGCAGCACCACAGGGTTAGGAAACACCATATATTTT.

Comment on this clone: The same CDR3 arises from other DNA sequences in this sample as well. This chain uses TRBV5-1 with TRBJ2-5, with D possibly being TRBD1 (5 bases). Germline CDR1 reads SGHRS; CDR2 reads YFSETQ. Trimming pared 4 bases from V and 4 bases from J, leaving 8 bases between. This CDR3 has 12 residues. Written as DNA, the CDR3 is TGCGCCAGCAGCCTCCAGGGAGAGACCCAGTACTTC. Translated: CASSLQGETQYF.

The chain is built from TRBV6-6 and TRBJ1-4, with 11 nucleotides matching TRBD1. Trimming took 4 bases from V and 7 from J; bases not matched to a gene: 5. This CDR3 spans 15 amino acids. The germline gives CDR1 MNHNY, CDR2 SVGAGI (reference sequence). The CDR3 region has the DNA TGTGCCAGCAGTTCTACGGGACAGGGGGGTGAAAAACTGTTTTTT. Amino acids: CASSSTGQGGEKLFF.

The rearrangement joins TRBV7-9 to TRBJ2-2, with 14 bases that match TRBD2. V lost 5 bases, J lost 1 base, and 9 bases stayed unmatched. The CDR3 runs 19 residues. Per the germline V gene, CDR1 is SEHNR and CDR2 is FQNEAQ (reference sequence). CDR3 coding DNA: TGTGCCAGCAGCAAGGCCCCGGGACTAGCGGGGGTGAACACCGGGGAGCTGTTTTTT. It encodes CASSKAPGLAGVNTGELFF.

The chain couples TRBV6-5 to TRBJ2-7, with TRBD1 matching over 7 bases. Unmatched junction bases numbered 10, after V lost 6 bases and J lost 2 bases. CDR1 MNHEY and CDR2 SVGAGI come from the germline V gene. This CDR3 has 15 amino acids. The CDR3 here is CASRTIGQVTYEQYF. The CDR3 region has the DNA TGTGCCAGCAGGACCATCGGACAGGTTACCTACGAGCAGTACTTC.